This TCR beta chain comes out of a study of identical twins. Only healthy Caucasians were enrolled as donors. There are a few counts of this clonotype. The target antigen is unknown. General study findings and limits: Analyses of zero insertions could, in part, be confounded by invariant MAIT and iNKT cells. Models, which agreed with sharing between unrelated individuals, nonetheless underestimated the out-of-frame TCR alpha sharing seen in monozygotic twins.

Trimming pared 10 bases from V and 3 bases from J, leaving 13 bases between. Per the germline V gene, CDR1 is MNHNS and CDR2 is SASEGT. The length of the CDR3 is 13 residues. A single record per CDR3 protein comes from TCRdb applying MiXCR to the 5' RACE reads. The profile shows hundreds of thousands of distinct CDR3 sequences, over 8.5% of them singletons. In addition, the sample was reused for a study of yellow fever vaccine responses in identical twins.

Sequencing was done on a sample of PBMCs. This clonotype was sampled from a woman aged 18-29 years in good health. The chain is built from TRBV6-1 and TRBJ1-5; TRBD1 is a possible D gene (6 bases). DNA of the CDR3: TGTGCCAACTGTGGACAGACCAATCAGCCCCAGCATTTT. Protein: CANCGQTNQPQHF.